Listed below are T cell receptor beta chains from one sample, sequenced in a study of blood T cell repertoires in COVID-19. The method was immunoSEQ multiplex PCR; TCRdb's version includes in-frame clones alone and lacks a portion of them. The sample carries about 83,000 clones, 85% to 90% recorded once. Sequencing was performed on peripheral blood. The receptor set was obtained from a man aged 80 or over with active or convalescent COVID-19. Both conserved end residues are trimmed from each CDR3.

CDR3 length: 12; V gene: TRBV5-1; CDR3 protein: ASSLAQGDEKLF
CDR3 length: 12; V gene: TRBV19; CDR3 protein: ASSRDRGMYGYT
CDR3 length: 14; V gene: TRBV11-1; CDR3 protein: ASSAWTGSGIYTQY
CDR3 length: 15; V gene: TRBV23-1; CDR3 protein: ASSQSRTGHSNNEQF
CDR3 length: 12; V gene: TRBV18; CDR3 protein: ASSPPVQQETQY
CDR3 length: 17; V gene: TRBV10-2; CDR3 protein: ASSESTLSGRRSYNEQF
CDR3 length: 13; V gene: TRBV3-1/TRBV3-2; CDR3 protein: ASSLGASGKDTQY
CDR3 length: 11; V gene: TRBV7-3; CDR3 protein: ASGSGDTDTQY
CDR3 length: 12; V gene: TRBV6-5; CDR3 protein: ASSPTGSNQPQH
CDR3 length: 11; V gene: TRBV3-1/TRBV3-2; CDR3 protein: ASSQEPGTEAF
CDR3 length: 13; V gene: TRBV7-6; CDR3 protein: ASRKQGIPSGELF
CDR3 length: 13; V gene: TRBV6-6; CDR3 protein: ASRERTGLNEKLF
CDR3 length: 11; V gene: TRBV5-6; CDR3 protein: ASSLVGQDTQY
CDR3 length: 12; V gene: TRBV5-1; CDR3 protein: ASSPRGREGKAF
CDR3 length: 12; V gene: TRBV29-1; CDR3 protein: SVERDRVRHGYT
CDR3 length: 11; V gene: TRBV6-5; CDR3 protein: ASSRTGKETQY
CDR3 length: 17; V gene: TRBV11-2; CDR3 protein: ASSSRTSGTPRRVMAQY
CDR3 length: 12; V gene: TRBV28; CDR3 protein: ASSSRGRVTEAF
CDR3 length: 13; V gene: TRBV20-1; CDR3 protein: SASTGAPSAEKLF
CDR3 length: 12; V gene: TRBV24-1; CDR3 protein: ATSDWTVNYGYT